This TCR beta chain was sequenced for a study of CD8+ T cells in alopecia areata. The treatment: oral pan-JAK inhibitor, 5-10 mg twice daily. After isolation, RNA underwent reverse transcription to generate cDNA as the sequencing template. Profiled with immunoSEQ multiplex PCR; TCRdb holds only in-frame clones, not every one. The sample comprises 150,000 to 250,000 clones, roughly 60% of which are singletons, and 5.5% rests with the top ten. Germline V lookup: CDR1 SGDLS, CDR2 YYNGEE. V shed 1 base, J shed 4 bases, and the junction held 12 bases outside the gene matches. The CDR3 is 17 amino acids. V and J are TRBV9 and TRBJ2-5, with 8 bases that match TRBD2. The sample here was CD4+ T cells sorted from blood, taken at week 24, from a patient treated with tofacitinib. The TCR originated in a human donor with alopecia areata. CDR3 sequence reads: CASSVKNSGKAGETQYF. CDR3 coding DNA: TGTGCCAGCAGCGTAAAGAATAGCGGGAAGGCTGGAGAGACCCAGTACTTC.